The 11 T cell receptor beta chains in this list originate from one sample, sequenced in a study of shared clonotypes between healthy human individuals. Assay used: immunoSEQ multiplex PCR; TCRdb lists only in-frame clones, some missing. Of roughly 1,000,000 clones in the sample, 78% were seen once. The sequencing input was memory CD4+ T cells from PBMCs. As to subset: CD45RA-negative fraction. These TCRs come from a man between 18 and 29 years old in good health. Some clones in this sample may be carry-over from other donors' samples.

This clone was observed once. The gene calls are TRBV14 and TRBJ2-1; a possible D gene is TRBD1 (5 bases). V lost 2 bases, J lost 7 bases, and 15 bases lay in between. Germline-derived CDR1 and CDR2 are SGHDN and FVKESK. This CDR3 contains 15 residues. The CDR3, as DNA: TGTGCCAGCAGCCAATTAAGGCAGGGTCGGAATGAGCAGTTCTTC. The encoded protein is CASSQLRQGRNEQFF.

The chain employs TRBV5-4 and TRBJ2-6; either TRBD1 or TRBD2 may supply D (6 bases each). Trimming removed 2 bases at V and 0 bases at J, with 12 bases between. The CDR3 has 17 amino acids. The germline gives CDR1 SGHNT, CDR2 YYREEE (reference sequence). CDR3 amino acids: CASSFAGGLSGANVLTF. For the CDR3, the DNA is TGTGCCAGCAGCTTTGCCGGGGGCCTCTCTGGGGCCAACGTCCTGACTTTC.

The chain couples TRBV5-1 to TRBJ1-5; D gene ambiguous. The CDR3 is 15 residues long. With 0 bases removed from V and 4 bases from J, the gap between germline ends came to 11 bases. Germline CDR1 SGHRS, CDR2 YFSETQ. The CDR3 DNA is TGCGCCAGCAGCTTGGACCCCTCGAGGAATCAGCCCCAGCATTTT. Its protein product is CASSLDPSRNQPQHF.

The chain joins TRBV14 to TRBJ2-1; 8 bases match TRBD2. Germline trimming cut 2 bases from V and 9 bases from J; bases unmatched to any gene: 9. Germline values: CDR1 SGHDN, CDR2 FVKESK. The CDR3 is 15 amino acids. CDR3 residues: CASSQFLTSATEQFF. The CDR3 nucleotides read TGTGCCAGCAGCCAATTTCTGACTAGCGCCACTGAGCAGTTCTTC.

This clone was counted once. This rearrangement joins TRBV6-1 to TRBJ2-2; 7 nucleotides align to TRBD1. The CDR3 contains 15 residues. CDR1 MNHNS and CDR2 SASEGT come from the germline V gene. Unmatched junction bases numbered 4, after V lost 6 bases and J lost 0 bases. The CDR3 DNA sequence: TGTGCCAGCAGGTTTCAGGGGGCGAACACCGGGGAGCTGTTTTTT. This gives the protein CASRFQGANTGELFF.

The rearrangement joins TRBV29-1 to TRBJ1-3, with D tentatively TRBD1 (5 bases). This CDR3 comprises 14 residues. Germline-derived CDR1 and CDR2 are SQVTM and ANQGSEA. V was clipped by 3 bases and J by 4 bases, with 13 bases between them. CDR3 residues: CSVDQGRGGNTIYF. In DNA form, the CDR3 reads TGCAGCGTTGATCAGGGCCGCGGCGGAAACACCATATATTTT.

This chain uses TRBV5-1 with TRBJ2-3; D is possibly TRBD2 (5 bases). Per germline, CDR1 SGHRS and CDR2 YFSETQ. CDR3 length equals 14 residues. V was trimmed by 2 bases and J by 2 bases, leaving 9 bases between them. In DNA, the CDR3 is TGCGCCAGCAGCTTCGACGGACTCACAGATACGCAGTATTTT. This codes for CASSFDGLTDTQYF.

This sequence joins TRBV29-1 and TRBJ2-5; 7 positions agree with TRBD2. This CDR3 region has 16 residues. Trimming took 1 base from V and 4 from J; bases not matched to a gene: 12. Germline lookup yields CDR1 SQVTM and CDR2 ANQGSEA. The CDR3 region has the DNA TGCAGCGTTGAAGGCTCCGTCCTGGGGGGGGGAGAGACCCAGTACTTC. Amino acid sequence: CSVEGSVLGGGETQYF. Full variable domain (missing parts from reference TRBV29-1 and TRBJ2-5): SAVISQKPSRDICQRGTSLTIQCQVDSQVTMMFWYRQQPGQSLTLIATANQGSEATYESGFVIDKFPISRPNLTFSTLTVSNMSPEDSSIYLCSVEGSVLGGGETQYFGPGTRLLVL.

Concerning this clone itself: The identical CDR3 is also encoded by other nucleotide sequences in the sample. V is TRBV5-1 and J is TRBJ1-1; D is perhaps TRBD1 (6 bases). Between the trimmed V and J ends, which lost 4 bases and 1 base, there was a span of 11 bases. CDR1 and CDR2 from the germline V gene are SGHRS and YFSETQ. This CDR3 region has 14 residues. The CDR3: CASSTSGQNTEAFF. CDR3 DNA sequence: TGCGCCAGCAGCACCTCGGGACAGAACACTGAAGCTTTCTTT.

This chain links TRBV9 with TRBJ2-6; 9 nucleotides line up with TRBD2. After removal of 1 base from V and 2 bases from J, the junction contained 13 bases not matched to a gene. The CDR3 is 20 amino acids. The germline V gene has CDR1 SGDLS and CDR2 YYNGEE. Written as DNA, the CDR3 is TGTGCCAGCAGCGTATCGGATGGCGGGAGGGCGGGTGCTGGGGCCAACGTCCTGACTTTC. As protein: CASSVSDGGRAGAGANVLTF.

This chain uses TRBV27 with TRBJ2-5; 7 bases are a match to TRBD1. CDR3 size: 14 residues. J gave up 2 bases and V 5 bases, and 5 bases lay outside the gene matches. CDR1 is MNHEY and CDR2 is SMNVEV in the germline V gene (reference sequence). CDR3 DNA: TGTGCCAGCAGTAAGGGACAGCTACAAGAGACCCAGTACTTC. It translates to CASSKGQLQETQYF.